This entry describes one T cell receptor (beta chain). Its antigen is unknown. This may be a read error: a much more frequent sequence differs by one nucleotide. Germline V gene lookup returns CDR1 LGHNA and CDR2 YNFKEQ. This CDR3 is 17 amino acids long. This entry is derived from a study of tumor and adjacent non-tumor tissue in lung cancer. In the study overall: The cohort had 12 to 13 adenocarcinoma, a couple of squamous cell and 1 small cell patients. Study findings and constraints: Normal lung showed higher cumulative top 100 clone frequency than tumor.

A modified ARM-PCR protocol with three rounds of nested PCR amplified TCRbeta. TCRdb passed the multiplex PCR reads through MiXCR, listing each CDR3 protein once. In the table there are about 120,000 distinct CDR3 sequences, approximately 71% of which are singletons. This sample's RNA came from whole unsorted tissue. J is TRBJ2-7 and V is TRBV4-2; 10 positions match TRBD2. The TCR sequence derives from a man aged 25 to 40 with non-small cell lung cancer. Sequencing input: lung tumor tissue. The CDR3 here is CASIQEISGGPLGRQYF. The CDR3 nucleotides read TGTGCCAGCATCCAAGAGATTAGCGGGGGGCCCCTTGGGAGGCAGTACTTC.